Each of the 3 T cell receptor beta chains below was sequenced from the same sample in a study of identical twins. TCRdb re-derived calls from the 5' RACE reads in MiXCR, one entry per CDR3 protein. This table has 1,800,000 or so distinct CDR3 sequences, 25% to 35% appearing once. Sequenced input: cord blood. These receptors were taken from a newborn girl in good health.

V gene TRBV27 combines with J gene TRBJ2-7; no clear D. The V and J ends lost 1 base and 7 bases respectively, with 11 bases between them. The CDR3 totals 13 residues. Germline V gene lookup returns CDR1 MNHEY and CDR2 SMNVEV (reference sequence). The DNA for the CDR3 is TGTGCCAGCAGTTTATTTTACAGTAGGGAGCAGTACTTC. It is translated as CASSLFYSREQYF.

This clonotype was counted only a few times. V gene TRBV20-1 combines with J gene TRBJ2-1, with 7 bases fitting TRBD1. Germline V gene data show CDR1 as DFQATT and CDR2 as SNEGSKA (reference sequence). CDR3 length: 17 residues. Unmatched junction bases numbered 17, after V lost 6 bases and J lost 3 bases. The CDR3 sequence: CSASAGVRTGHYNEQFF. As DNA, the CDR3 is TGCAGTGCCTCCGCAGGGGTTCGGACAGGTCACTACAATGAGCAGTTCTTC.

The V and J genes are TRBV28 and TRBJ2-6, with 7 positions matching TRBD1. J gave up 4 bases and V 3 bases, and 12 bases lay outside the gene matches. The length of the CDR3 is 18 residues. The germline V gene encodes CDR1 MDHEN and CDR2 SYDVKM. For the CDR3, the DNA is TGTGCCAGCAGTTTGAACCGGGACAGTGAGTTGGGGGCCAACGTCCTGACTTTC. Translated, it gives CASSLNRDSELGANVLTF.